This T cell receptor (beta chain) was observed in a study of siplizumab effects on memory and regulatory T cells. The repertoire was sequenced with immunoSEQ multiplex PCR; TCRdb's copy has only in-frame clones and lacks some. The sample records more than 85,000 clones, 80% to 90% being singletons. The CDR3 is 14 residues long. Trimming pared 6 bases from V and 0 bases from J, leaving 10 bases between. Germline CDR1 and CDR2: SNHLY and FYNNEI. The source is a human donor in good health. Material for sequencing was CD4+ T cells sorted from blood. The chain employs TRBV2 and TRBJ2-3; TRBD2 is a possible D gene (6 bases). The CDR3 protein is CASRAGTSTDTQYF. In DNA, the CDR3 is TGTGCCAGCAGGGCAGGGACTAGCACAGATACGCAGTATTTT.